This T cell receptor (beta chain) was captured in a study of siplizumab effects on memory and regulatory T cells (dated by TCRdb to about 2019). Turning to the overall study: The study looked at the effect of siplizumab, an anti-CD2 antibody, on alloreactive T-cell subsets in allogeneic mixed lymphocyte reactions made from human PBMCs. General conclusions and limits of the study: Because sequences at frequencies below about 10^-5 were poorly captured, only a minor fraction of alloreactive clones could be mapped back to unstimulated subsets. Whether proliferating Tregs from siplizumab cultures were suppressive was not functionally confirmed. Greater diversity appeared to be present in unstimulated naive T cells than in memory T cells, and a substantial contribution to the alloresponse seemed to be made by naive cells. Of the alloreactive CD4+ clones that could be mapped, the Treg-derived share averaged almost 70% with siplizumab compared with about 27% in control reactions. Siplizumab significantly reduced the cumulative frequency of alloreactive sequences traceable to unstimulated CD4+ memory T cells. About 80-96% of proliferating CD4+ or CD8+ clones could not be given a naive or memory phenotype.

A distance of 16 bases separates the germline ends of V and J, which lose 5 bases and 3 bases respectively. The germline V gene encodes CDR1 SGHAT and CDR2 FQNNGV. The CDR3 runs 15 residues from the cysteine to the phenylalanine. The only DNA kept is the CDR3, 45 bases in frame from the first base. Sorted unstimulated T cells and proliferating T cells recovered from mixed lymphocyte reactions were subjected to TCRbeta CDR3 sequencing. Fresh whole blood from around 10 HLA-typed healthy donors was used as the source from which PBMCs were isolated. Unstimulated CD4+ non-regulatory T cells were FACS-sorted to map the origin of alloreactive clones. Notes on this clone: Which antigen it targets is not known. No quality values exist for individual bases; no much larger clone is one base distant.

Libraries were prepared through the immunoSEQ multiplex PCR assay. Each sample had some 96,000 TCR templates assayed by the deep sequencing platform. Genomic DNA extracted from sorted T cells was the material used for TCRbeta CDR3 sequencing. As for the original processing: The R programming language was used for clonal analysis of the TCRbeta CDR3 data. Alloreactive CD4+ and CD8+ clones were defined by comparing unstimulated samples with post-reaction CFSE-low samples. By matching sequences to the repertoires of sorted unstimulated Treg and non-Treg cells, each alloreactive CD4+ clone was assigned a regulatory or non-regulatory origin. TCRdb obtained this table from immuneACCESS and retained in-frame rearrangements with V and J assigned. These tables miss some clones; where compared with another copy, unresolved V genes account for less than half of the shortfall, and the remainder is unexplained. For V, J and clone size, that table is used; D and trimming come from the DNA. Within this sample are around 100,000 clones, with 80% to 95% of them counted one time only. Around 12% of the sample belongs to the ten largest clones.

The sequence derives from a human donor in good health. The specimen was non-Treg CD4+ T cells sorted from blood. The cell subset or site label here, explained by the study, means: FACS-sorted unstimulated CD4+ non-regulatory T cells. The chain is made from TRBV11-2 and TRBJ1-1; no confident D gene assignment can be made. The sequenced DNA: TGTGCCAGCAGCCATGACGGCTGGCGGTACACTGAAGCTTTCTTT. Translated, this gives CASSHDGWRYTEAFF.